The entry that follows covers one T cell receptor (beta chain) sequence. Its antigen is not identified. The sample is drawn from a study of T cells in tuberculosis. For the study at large: A South African cohort included IGRA-negative adolescents, latently infected IGRA-positive adolescents and adults with active tuberculosis. General observations from the study: Cases with active tuberculosis were adults, while controls were adolescents. Active tuberculosis TCR-alpha repertoires lay closer to GMM-specific TCRs than IGRA-negative controls, suggesting clonal expansion.

The protocol was immunoSEQ multiplex PCR, while the TCRdb copy is restricted to in-frame clones and leaves out a portion. In the table there are more than 40,000 clones, roughly 94% of which are singletons. CDR3 length: 14 amino acids. Germline lookup yields CDR1 SGHTA and CDR2 FQGTGA. Trimming removed 1 base at V and 1 base at J, with 6 bases between. The chain is built from TRBV7-3 and TRBJ2-3; a weak D match, TRBD1 (5 bases). The sample comprised PBMCs. The receptor was isolated from a donor aged 10 to 29 with latent tuberculosis or without tuberculosis infection. Some clones in this sample may be carry-over from other donors' samples. CDR3 region: CASSLIGGTDTQYF. CDR3 bases: TGTGCCAGCAGCTTAATAGGGGGCACAGATACGCAGTATTTT.